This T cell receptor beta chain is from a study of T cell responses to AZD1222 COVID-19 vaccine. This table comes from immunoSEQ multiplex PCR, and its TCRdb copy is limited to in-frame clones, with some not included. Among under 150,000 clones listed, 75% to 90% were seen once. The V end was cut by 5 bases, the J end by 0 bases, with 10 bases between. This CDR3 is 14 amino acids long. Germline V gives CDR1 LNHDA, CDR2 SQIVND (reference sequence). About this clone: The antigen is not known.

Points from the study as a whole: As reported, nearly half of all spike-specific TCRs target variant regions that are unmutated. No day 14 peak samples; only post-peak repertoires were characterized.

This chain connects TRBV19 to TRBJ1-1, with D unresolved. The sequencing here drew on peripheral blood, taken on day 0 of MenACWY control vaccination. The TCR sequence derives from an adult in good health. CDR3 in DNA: TGTGCCAGTAGTTTGACGGCCATGAACACTGAAGCTTTCTTT. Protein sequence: CASSLTAMNTEAFF.